These 8 T cell receptor beta chains were all obtained from the same sample, sequenced in a study of shared clonotypes between healthy human individuals. Sequenced by immunoSEQ multiplex PCR; TCRdb stores in-frame clones only, minus some. The sample consists of under 1,100,000 clones, roughly 70% of them appearing once. The specimen sequenced was memory CD4+ T cells sorted from blood. Subset: CD45RA-negative fraction. These receptors all stem from a man younger than 35 in good health.

This chain joins TRBV7-9 and TRBJ1-2, with TRBD1 as a possible D gene (6 bases). V lost 7 bases, J lost 5 bases, and 17 bases lay in between. The CDR3 length is 14 residues. Germline values: CDR1 SEHNR, CDR2 FQNEAQ (reference sequence). CDR3 sequence: CASNQPGQRYGYTF. CDR3 sequence (DNA): TGTGCCAGCAACCAACCGGGACAACGATATGGCTACACCTTC.

V usage is TRBV29-1 and J usage is TRBJ1-2; tentative D call: TRBD1 (6 bases). Germline CDR1 and CDR2: SQVTM and ANQGSEA. This CDR3 spans 12 amino acids. The V end lost 6 bases, the J end lost 8 bases, and 16 bases lay between the germline ends. Here the CDR3 DNA reads TGCAGCGTCCTAGCCGGGGGCCGAGGCTACACCTTC. Translation gives CSVLAGGRGYTF.

The rearrangement joins TRBV4-1 to TRBJ2-7; 7 nucleotides match TRBD1. This CDR3 region has 15 residues. Per the germline V gene, CDR1 is MGHRA and CDR2 is YSYEKL. J was trimmed by 1 base and V by 4 bases; bases with no gene match: 7. CDR3 sequence: CASSPKTGRSYEQYF. The CDR3 nucleotides read TGCGCCAGCAGCCCAAAGACAGGGCGGTCCTACGAGCAGTACTTC.

The chain employs TRBV13 and TRBJ2-7; 11 positions agree with TRBD2. Trimming at V came to 4 bases and at J to 4 bases, leaving 12 bases not matched to a gene. The germline V gene encodes CDR1 PRHDT and CDR2 FYEKMQ (reference sequence). The length of the CDR3 is 17 residues. CDR3 sequence (DNA): TGTGCCAGCAGCTCGCTAGCGGGGGGCCGACTACCTTACGAGCAGTACTTC. It codes for CASSSLAGGRLPYEQYF.

V gene TRBV11-1 combines with J gene TRBJ2-3; TRBD1 aligns across 10 bases. The CDR3 spans 15 residues. The junction had 4 bases not matched to a gene; V was cut back by 3 bases and J by 4 bases. CDR1 SGHAT and CDR2 FQDESV come from the germline V gene (reference sequence). CDR3 DNA sequence: TGTGCCAGCAGCTTCGGGACAGGGGCGGCAGATACGCAGTATTTT. Translating gives CASSFGTGAADTQYF.

This clone appeared a few times. The chain carries TRBV30 and TRBJ2-2; 7 nucleotides line up with TRBD1. The trim removed 4 bases at V and 6 bases at J, leaving 8 bases unmatched. Germline CDR1 reads GTSNPN; CDR2 reads SVGIG (reference sequence). The CDR3 length is 14 residues. The CDR3 region is CAWKPRDRPGELFF. CDR3 DNA: TGTGCCTGGAAGCCTCGGGACAGACCCGGGGAGCTGTTTTTT.

The gene calls are TRBV9 and TRBJ2-7, with 15 nucleotides matching TRBD2. With 4 bases clipped from V and 2 bases from J, the junction kept 4 bases outside the gene matches. The CDR3 is 16 amino acids. Germline CDR1 is SGDLS and CDR2 is YYNGEE. CDR3 region: CASSSGLAGGPYEQYF. The CDR3 DNA reads as TGTGCCAGCAGCTCGGGACTAGCGGGGGGACCCTACGAGCAGTACTTC.

In the case of this clone: Additional DNA sequences in this sample encode the identical CDR3. The chain uses TRBV5-4 and TRBJ2-1; D gene ambiguous. The CDR3 spans 15 residues. The germline V gene encodes CDR1 SGHNT and CDR2 YYREEE (reference sequence). V lost 4 bases, J lost 0 bases, and 11 bases lay in between. CDR3 protein: CASSPDYSSYNEQFF. The CDR3 DNA reads as TGTGCCAGCAGCCCGGATTATAGCTCCTACAATGAGCAGTTCTTC.